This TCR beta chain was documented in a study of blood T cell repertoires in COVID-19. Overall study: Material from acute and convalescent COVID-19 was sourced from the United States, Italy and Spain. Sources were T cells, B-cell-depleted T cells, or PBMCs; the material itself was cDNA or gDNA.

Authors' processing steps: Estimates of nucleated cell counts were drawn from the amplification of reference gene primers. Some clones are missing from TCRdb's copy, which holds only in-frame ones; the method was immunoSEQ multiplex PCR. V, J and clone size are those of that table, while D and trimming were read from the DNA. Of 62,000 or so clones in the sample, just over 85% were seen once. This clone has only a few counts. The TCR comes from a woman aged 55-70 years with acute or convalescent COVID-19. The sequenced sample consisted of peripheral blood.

Written as DNA, the CDR3 is TGTGCCAGCAGCTTTAAGGGGCGAGACACCGGGGAGCTGTTTTTT. Protein: CASSFKGRDTGELFF. The chain has TRBV7-2 and TRBJ2-2; TRBD1 might be the D (5 bases). Trimming stripped 3 bases from V and 3 bases from J, with 11 bases between. The CDR3 length is 15 residues. Germline CDR1 is SGHTA and CDR2 is FQGNSA.